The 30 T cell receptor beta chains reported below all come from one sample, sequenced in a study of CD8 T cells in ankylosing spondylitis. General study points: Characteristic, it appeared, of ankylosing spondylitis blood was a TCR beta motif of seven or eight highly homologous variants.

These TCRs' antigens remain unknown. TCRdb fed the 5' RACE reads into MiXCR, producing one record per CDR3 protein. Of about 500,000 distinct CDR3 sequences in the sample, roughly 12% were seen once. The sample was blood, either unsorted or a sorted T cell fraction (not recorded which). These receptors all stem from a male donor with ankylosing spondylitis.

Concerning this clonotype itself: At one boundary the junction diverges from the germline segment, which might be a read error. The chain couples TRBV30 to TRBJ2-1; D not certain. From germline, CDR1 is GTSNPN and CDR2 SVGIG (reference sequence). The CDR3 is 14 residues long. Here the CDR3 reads CAWSGISSYSEQFF. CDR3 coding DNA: TGTGCCTGGAGTGGAATAAGCTCCTACAGTGAGCAGTTCTTC.

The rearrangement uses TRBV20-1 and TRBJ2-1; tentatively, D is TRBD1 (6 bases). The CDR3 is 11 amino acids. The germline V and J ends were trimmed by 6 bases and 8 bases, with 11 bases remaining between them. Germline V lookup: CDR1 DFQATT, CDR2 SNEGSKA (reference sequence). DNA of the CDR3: TGCAGTGCACTGGACAGTTATGAGCAGTTCTTC. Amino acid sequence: CSALDSYEQFF.

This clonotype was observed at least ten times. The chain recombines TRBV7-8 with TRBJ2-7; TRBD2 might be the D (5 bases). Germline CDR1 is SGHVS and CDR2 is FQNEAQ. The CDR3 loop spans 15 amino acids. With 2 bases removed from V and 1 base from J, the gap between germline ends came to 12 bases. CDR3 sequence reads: CASSLREGRSYEQYF. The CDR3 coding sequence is TGTGCCAGCAGCTTACGGGAAGGAAGATCCTACGAGCAGTACTTC.

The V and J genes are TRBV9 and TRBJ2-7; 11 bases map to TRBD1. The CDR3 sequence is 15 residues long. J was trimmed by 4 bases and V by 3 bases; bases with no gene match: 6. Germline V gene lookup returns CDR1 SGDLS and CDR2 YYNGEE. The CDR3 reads CASSASGQGEYEQYF. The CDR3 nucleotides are TGTGCCAGCAGCGCCTCGGGACAGGGGGAGTACGAGCAGTACTTC.

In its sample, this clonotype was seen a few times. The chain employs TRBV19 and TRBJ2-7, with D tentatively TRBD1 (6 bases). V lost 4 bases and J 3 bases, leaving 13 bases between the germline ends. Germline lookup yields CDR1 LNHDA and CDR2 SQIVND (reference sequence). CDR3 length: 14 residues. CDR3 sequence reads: CASSSPQGNYEQYF. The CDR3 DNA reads TGTGCCAGTAGTAGCCCACAGGGAAACTACGAGCAGTACTTC.

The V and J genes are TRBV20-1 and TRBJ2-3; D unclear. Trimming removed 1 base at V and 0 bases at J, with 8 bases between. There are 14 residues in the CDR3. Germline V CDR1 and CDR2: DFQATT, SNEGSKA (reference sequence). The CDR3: CSARVQTSTDTQYF. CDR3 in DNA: TGCAGTGCTAGAGTCCAGACTAGCACAGATACGCAGTATTTT.

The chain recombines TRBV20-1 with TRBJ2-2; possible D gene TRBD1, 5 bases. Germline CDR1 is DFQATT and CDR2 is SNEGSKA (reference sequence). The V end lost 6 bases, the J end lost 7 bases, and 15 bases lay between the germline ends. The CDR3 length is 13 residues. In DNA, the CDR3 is TGCAGTGCCGAGCCAGGGAATGGCGGGGAGCTGTTTTTT. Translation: CSAEPGNGGELFF.

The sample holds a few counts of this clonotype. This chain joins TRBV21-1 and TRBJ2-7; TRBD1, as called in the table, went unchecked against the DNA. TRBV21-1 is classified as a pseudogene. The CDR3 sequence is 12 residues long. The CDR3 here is CASSKTPFEQYV. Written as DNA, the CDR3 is TGTGCCAGCAGCAAAACCCCTTTTGAGCAGTACGTC.

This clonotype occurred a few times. The CDR3 loop reads CASSLTSGSAKNIQYF. In DNA, the CDR3 is TGTGCCAGCAGCCTGACTAGCGGGAGTGCCAAAAACATTCAGTACTTC. This rearrangement joins TRBV7-2 to TRBJ2-4, with TRBD2 matching 12 bases. From germline, CDR1 is SGHTA and CDR2 FQGNSA. The ends lost 5 bases at V and 1 base at J; junction bases unmatched: 3. The CDR3 extends over 16 amino acids.

The CDR3 DNA reads TGTGCCAGCTCACGGACAGGGGGCGGAGAAAAACTGTTTTTT. Its protein is CASSRTGGGEKLFF. V and J are TRBV18 and TRBJ1-4, with 11 positions matching TRBD1. Germline-derived CDR1 and CDR2 are KGHSH and LQKENI. Unmatched junction bases numbered 3, after V lost 4 bases and J lost 8 bases. The CDR3 runs 14 residues.

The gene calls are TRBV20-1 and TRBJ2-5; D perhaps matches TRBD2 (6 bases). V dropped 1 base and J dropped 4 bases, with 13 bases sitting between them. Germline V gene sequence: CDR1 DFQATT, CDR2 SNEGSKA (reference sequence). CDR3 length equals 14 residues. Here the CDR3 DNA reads TGCAGTGCTAGAGGGCCCCCGGGGGTAGAGACCCAGTACTTC. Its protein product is CSARGPPGVETQYF.

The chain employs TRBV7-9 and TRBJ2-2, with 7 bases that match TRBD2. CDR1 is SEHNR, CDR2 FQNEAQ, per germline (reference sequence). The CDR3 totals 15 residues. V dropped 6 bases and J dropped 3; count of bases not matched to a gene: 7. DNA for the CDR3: TGTGCCAGCAGTTGGACTAGAGGGGACACCGGGGAGCTGTTTTTT. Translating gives CASSWTRGDTGELFF.

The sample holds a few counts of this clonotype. This CDR3 reads CAIREGTAGVKEQFF. The CDR3 nucleotides are TGTGCCATCAGGGAGGGGACAGCGGGAGTAAAAGAGCAGTTCTTC. V is TRBV10-3 and J is TRBJ2-1, with a tentative D call TRBD2 (8 bases). This CDR3 is 15 amino acids long. Germline V CDR1 and CDR2: ENHRY, SYGVKD. The V and J ends lost 6 bases and 10 bases respectively, with 22 bases between them.

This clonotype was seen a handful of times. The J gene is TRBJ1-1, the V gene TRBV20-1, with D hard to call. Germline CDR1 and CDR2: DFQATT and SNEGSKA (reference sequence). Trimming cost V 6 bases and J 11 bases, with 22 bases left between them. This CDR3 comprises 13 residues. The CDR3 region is CSAPLRGKEMAFF. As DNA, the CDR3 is TGCAGTGCCCCTTTAAGAGGGAAGGAGATGGCTTTCTTT.

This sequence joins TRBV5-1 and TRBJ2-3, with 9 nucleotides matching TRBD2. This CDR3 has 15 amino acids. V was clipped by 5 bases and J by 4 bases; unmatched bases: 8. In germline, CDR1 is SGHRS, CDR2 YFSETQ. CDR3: CASRPAGGPPDTQYF. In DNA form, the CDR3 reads TGCGCCAGCAGACCTGCGGGAGGGCCGCCAGATACGCAGTATTTT.

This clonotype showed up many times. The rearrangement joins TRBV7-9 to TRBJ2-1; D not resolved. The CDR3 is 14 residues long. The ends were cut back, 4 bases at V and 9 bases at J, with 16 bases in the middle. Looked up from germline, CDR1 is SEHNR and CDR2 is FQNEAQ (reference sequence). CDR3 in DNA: TGTGCCAGCAGCTACTTAGCCGGGTCGAGTGAGCAGTTCTTC. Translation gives CASSYLAGSSEQFF. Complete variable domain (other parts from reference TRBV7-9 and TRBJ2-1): DTGVSQNPRHKITKRGQNVTFRCDPISEHNRLYWYRQTLGQGPEFLTYFQNEAQLEKSRLLSDRFSAERPKGSFSTLEIQRTEQGDSAMYLCASSYLAGSSEQFFGPGTRLTVL.

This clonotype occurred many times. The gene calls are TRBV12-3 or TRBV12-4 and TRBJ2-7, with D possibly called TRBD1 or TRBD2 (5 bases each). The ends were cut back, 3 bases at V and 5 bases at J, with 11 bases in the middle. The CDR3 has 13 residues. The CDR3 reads CASSLGDANEQYV. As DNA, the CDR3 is TGTGCCAGCAGTTTGGGGGACGCCAACGAGCAGTACGTC.

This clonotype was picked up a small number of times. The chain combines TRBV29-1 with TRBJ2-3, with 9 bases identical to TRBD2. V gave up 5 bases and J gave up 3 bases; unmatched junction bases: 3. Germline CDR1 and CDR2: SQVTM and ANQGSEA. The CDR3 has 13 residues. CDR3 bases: TGCAGCGTTATTACTAGCGGGACAGATACGCAGTATTTT. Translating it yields CSVITSGTDTQYF.

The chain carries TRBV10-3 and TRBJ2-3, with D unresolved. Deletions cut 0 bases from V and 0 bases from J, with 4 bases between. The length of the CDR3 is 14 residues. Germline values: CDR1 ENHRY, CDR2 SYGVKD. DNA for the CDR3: TGTGCCATCAGTGAGTCGTTCAGCACAGATACGCAGTATTTT. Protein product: CAISESFSTDTQYF.

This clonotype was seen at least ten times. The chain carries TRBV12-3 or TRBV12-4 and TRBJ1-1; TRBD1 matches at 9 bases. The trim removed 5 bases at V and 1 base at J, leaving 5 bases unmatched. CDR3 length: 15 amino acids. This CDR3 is CASSDWDRENTEAFF. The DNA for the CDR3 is TGTGCCAGCAGTGACTGGGACAGGGAGAACACTGAAGCTTTCTTT.

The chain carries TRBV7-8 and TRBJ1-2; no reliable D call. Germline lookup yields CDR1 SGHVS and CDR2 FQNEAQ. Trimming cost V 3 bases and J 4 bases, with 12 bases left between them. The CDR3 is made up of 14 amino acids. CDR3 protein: CASSFVLEGYGYTF. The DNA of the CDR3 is TGTGCCAGCAGCTTTGTGTTGGAGGGCTATGGCTACACCTTC.

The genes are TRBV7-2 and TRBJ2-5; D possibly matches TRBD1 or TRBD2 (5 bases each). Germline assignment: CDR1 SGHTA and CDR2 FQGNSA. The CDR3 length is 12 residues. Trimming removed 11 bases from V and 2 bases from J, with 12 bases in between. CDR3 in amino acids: CAVSWGQETQYF. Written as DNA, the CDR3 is TGTGCCGTTTCCTGGGGGCAAGAGACCCAGTACTTC. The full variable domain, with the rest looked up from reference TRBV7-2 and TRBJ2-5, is GAGVSQSPSNKVTEKGKDVELRCDPISGHTALYWYRQSLGQGLEFLIYFQGNSAPDKSGLPSDRFSAERTGGSVSTLTIQRTQQEDSAVYLCAVSWGQETQYFGPGTRLLVL.

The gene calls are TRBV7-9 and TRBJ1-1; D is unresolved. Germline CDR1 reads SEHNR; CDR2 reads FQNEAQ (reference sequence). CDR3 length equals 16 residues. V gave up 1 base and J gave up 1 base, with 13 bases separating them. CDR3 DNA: TGTGCCAGCAGCTTAGTGGCAGGCCCCCAGAACACTGAAGCTTTCTTT. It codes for CASSLVAGPQNTEAFF.

CDR3 sequence reads: CATSDLGELAGRSSYNEQFF. In DNA, the CDR3 is TGTGCCACCAGTGATTTGGGGGAACTAGCGGGACGCAGCTCCTACAATGAGCAGTTCTTC. The gene calls are TRBV24-1 and TRBJ2-1; TRBD2 matches 10 bases. The CDR3 is 20 residues long. With V trimmed by 0 bases and J by 0 bases, 10 bases remained unmatched. CDR1 KGHDR and CDR2 SFDVKD come from the germline V gene.

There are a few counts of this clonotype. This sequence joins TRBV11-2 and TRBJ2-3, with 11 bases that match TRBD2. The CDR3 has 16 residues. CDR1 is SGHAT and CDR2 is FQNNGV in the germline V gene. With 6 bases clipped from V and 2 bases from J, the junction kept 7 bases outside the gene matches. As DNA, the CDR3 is TGTGCCAGCAGAGAAATTAGCGGGAGGGCCACAGATACGCAGTATTTT. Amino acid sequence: CASREISGRATDTQYF.

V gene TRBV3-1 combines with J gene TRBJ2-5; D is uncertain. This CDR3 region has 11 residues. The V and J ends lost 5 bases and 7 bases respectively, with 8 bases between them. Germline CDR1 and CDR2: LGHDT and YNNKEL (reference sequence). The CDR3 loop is CASSALGTQYF. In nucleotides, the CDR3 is TGTGCCAGCAGCGCCTTAGGGACCCAGTACTTC.

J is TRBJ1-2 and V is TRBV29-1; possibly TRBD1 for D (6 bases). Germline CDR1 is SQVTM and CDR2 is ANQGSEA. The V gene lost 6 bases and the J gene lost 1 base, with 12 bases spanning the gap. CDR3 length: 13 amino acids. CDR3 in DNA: TGCAGCGTACAGGGAAACTATAACTATGGCTACACCTTC. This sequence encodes CSVQGNYNYGYTF.

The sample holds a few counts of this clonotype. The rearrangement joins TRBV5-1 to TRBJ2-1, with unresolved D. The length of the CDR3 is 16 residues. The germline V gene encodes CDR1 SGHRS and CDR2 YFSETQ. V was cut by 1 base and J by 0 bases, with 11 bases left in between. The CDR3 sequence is CASSLRLLSSYNEQFF. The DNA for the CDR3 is TGCGCCAGCAGCTTGCGCCTCCTCAGCTCCTACAATGAGCAGTTCTTC.

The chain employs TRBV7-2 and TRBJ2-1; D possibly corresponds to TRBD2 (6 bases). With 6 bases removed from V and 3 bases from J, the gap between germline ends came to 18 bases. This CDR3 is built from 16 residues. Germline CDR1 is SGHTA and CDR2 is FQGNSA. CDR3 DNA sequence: TGTGCCAGCAGTGCACCCGCGGGGACTGGCTACAATGAGCAGTTCTTC. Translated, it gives CASSAPAGTGYNEQFF.

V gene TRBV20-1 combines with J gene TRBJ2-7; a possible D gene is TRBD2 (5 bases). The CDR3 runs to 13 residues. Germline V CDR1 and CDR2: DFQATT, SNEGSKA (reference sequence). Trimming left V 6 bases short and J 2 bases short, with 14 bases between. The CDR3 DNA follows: TGCAGTGCGTCTCTTGCGGGTGCCTACGAGCAGTACGTC. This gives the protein CSASLAGAYEQYV.